This note documents a single T cell receptor (beta chain) sequence. The data were produced by immunoSEQ multiplex PCR, yet TCRdb's version contains in-frame clones alone and is incomplete. Of approximately 20,000 clones detected, 81% appear once; the ten largest clones hold 25%. The source of the sample is a study of T cells in tumors after PD-1 blockade. Between the trimmed V and J ends, which lost 4 bases and 3 bases, there was a span of 3 bases. The CDR3 is 11 residues long. The germline V gene has CDR1 MGHRA and CDR2 YSYEKL. The clonotype originates from a human donor with advanced basal cell or squamous cell carcinoma (not recorded which). The gene calls are TRBV4-1 and TRBJ1-1; no reliable D call. This specimen was PBMCs, taken after anti-PD-1 therapy. DNA for the CDR3: TGCGCCAGCAGCCGAGACACTGAAGCTTTCTTT. This codes for CASSRDTEAFF.